This passage covers 16 T cell receptor beta chains from one sample sequenced in a study of blood T cell repertoires in COVID-19. This table comes from immunoSEQ multiplex PCR, and its TCRdb copy is limited to in-frame clones, with some not included. Here the sample spans more than 200,000 clones, around 82% being singletons. Material: peripheral blood. The receptors were sampled from a man aged 45 to 65 with active or convalescent COVID-19.

V and J are TRBV2 and TRBJ2-5, with TRBD2 identical over 12 bases. Germline assignment: CDR1 SNHLY and CDR2 FYNNEI. Trimming removed 6 bases from V and 4 bases from J; junction bases left unmatched: 0. The CDR3 covers 13 residues. DNA for the CDR3: TGTGCCAGCAGGACTAGCGGGGGAGAGACCCAGTACTTC. Its translation: CASRTSGGETQYF.

The chain has TRBV5-5 and TRBJ2-1; TRBD2 is a possible D gene (6 bases). Trimming left V 1 base short and J 7 bases short, with 15 bases between. The CDR3 is 15 residues long. The germline V gene has CDR1 SGHKS and CDR2 YYEKEE (reference sequence). CDR3 sequence reads: CASSLRSPSGNEQFF. CDR3 nucleotide sequence: TGTGCCAGCAGCTTGCGTTCGCCCAGCGGGAATGAGCAGTTCTTC. Drawing the rest from reference TRBV5-5 and TRBJ2-1, the complete variable domain is DAGVTQSPTHLIKTRGQQVTLRCSPISGHKSVSWYQQVLGQGPQFIFQYYEKEERGRGNFPDRFSARQFPNYSSELNVNALLLGDSALYLCASSLRSPSGNEQFFGPGTRLTVL.

V is TRBV13 and J is TRBJ2-7; D is perhaps TRBD1 (6 bases). The V gene's germline CDR1 is PRHDT and CDR2 FYEKMQ (reference sequence). There are 13 residues in the CDR3. V was clipped by 4 bases and J by 3 bases, with 10 bases between them. CDR3 nucleotides: TGTGCCAGCAGCTCTACAGGGTTCTACGAGCAGTACTTC. This codes for CASSSTGFYEQYF.

The V call is TRBV5-6, the J call TRBJ1-6, with a weak D call TRBD1 (5 bases). Trimming took 0 bases from V and 9 from J, leaving 10 bases between them. The CDR3 sequence is 14 residues long. Germline assignment: CDR1 SGHDT and CDR2 YYEEEE. CDR3 in amino acids: CASSLGHQGSPLHF. The CDR3 DNA is TGTGCCAGCAGCTTGGGCCACCAGGGTTCACCCCTCCACTTT. The full variable domain, rest sourced from reference TRBV5-6 and TRBJ1-6, is DAGVTQSPTHLIKTRGQQVTLRCSPKSGHDTVSWYQQALGQGPQFIFQYYEEEERQRGNFPDRFSGHQFPNYSSELNVNALLLGDSALYLCASSLGHQGSPLHFGNGTRLTVT.

This sequence joins TRBV28 and TRBJ2-3, with TRBD2 matching 7 bases. The CDR3 runs 14 residues. The germline V gene has CDR1 MDHEN and CDR2 SYDVKM. V shed 8 bases and J 4 bases; nucleotides not matched to a gene: 9. The CDR3 DNA sequence: TGTGCCAGCGGCACTAGCGACGAATCAGATACGCAGTATTTT. Residues: CASGTSDESDTQYF.

This clone was found once. The rearrangement uses TRBV7-9 and TRBJ1-6; 9 bases agree with TRBD1. Germline V CDR1 and CDR2: SEHNR, FQNEAQ (reference sequence). Germline trimming cut 4 bases from V and 7 bases from J; bases unmatched to any gene: 8. This CDR3 is built from 16 residues. The CDR3 coding sequence is TGTGCCAGCAGCTATGCTTCGGGACAGGGAAATTCACCCCTCCACTTT. Translating it yields CASSYASGQGNSPLHF.

The chain carries TRBV29-1 and TRBJ1-3, with D possibly being TRBD1 (5 bases). Per the germline V gene, CDR1 is SQVTM and CDR2 is ANQGSEA. CDR3 length: 14 amino acids. V lost 6 bases and J 0 bases, leaving 12 bases between the germline ends. The CDR3 is CSVGDRSSGNTIYF. In DNA form, the CDR3 reads TGCAGCGTCGGAGACAGAAGCTCTGGAAACACCATATATTTT.

The chain combines TRBV9 with TRBJ1-1; D is uncertain. The CDR3 extends over 15 amino acids. The V end lost 4 bases, the J end lost 1 base, and 14 bases lay between the germline ends. Germline V CDR1 and CDR2: SGDLS, YYNGEE. The CDR3 reads CASSPLGSGNTEAFF. CDR3 nucleotides: TGTGCCAGCAGCCCCCTCGGGTCGGGGAACACTGAAGCTTTCTTT.

The gene calls are TRBV18 and TRBJ2-2; TRBD1 agrees at 8 bases. In germline, CDR1 is KGHSH, CDR2 LQKENI. This CDR3 has 18 residues. V was clipped by 3 bases and J by 0 bases; unmatched bases: 9. CDR3 sequence (DNA): TGTGCCAGCTCACCCTTCGCCCAGGGACAGGCGAACACCGGGGAGCTGTTTTTT. This encodes CASSPFAQGQANTGELFF.

V and J are TRBV19 and TRBJ1-1; tentatively, D is TRBD1 (5 bases). This CDR3 is built from 12 residues. Per germline, CDR1 LNHDA and CDR2 SQIVND (reference sequence). V lost 10 bases to trimming and J lost 0 bases, with 9 bases between them. In DNA form, the CDR3 reads TGTGCCACGGGGGGGGTGAACACTGAAGCTTTCTTT. Amino acid sequence: CATGGVNTEAFF. The full variable domain, in which reference TRBV19 and TRBJ1-1 provide the parts outside the CDR3, is DGGITQSPKYLFRKEGQNVTLSCEQNLNHDAMYWYRQDPGQGLRLIYYSQIVNDFQKGDIAEGYSVSREKKESFPLTVTSAQKNPTAFYLCATGGVNTEAFFGQGTRLTVV.

This rearrangement joins TRBV2 to TRBJ2-5; 9 bases align to TRBD2. V gave up 3 bases and J gave up 5 bases; unmatched junction bases: 7. CDR1 is SNHLY and CDR2 is FYNNEI in the germline V gene. This CDR3 region has 15 residues. The CDR3 loop reads CASSERGGALETQYF. The CDR3 coding sequence is TGTGCCAGCAGTGAGCGCGGGGGGGCCCTGGAGACCCAGTACTTC.

V and J are TRBV19 and TRBJ1-2; D not resolved. Looked up from germline, CDR1 is LNHDA and CDR2 is SQIVND (reference sequence). Deletions cut 7 bases from V and 1 base from J, with 7 bases between. There are 12 residues in the CDR3. The CDR3 spells CASTDFNYGYTF. The CDR3 DNA follows: TGTGCCAGTACGGACTTTAACTATGGCTACACCTTC.

The chain employs TRBV9 and TRBJ1-2; TRBD1 is a possible D gene (6 bases). V lost 1 base, J lost 2 bases, and 12 bases lay in between. The CDR3 is 15 amino acids. Germline CDR1 reads SGDLS; CDR2 reads YYNGEE. CDR3 sequence: CASSVSQGTNYGYTF. The CDR3 nucleotides read TGTGCCAGCAGCGTATCACAGGGAACGAACTATGGCTACACCTTC.

The chain has TRBV5-6 and TRBJ2-5; 8 nucleotides agree with TRBD2. Trimming cost V 4 bases and J 3 bases; bases outside gene matches: 11. The CDR3 runs to 16 residues. Germline CDR1 is SGHDT and CDR2 is YYEEEE. The DNA for the CDR3 is TGTGCCAGCAGCCGCGGACTAGCTTTATCGGAAGAGACCCAGTACTTC. Amino acids: CASSRGLALSEETQYF. Variable domain in full (rest from reference TRBV5-6 and TRBJ2-5): DAGVTQSPTHLIKTRGQQVTLRCSPKSGHDTVSWYQQALGQGPQFIFQYYEEEERQRGNFPDRFSGHQFPNYSSELNVNALLLGDSALYLCASSRGLALSEETQYFGPGTRLLVL.

The chain employs TRBV25-1 and TRBJ1-1; 11 positions match TRBD1. Germline V lookup: CDR1 MGHDK, CDR2 SYGVNS. This CDR3 region has 14 residues. Trimming took 7 bases from V and 2 from J; bases not matched to a gene: 3. CDR3 nucleotides: TGTGCCAGCAAGGGACAGGGGGTAAACACTGAAGCTTTCTTT. Its translation: CASKGQGVNTEAFF.

The table lists this clone with a few counts. The V and J genes are TRBV5-1 and TRBJ2-7; the D is unclear. V lost 0 bases, J lost 0 bases, and 13 bases lay in between. The CDR3 is made up of 16 amino acids. Germline V CDR1 and CDR2: SGHRS, YFSETQ. DNA for the CDR3: TGCGCCAGCAGCTTGGGAGGCATTCTAAGCTCCTACGAGCAGTACTTC. As protein: CASSLGGILSSYEQYF.